This is a list of T cell receptor beta chains from one sample in a study of TIL therapy for anti-PD-1-resistant metastatic lung cancer. The data were produced by immunoSEQ multiplex PCR, yet TCRdb's version contains in-frame clones alone and is incomplete. The sample lists tens of thousands of clones, less than 85% occurring once. Sequencing used blood, obtained at baseline. These receptor sequences come from a person between 30 and 80 years old with non-small cell lung cancer. Both conserved end residues are part of each CDR3. The D gene is left open where the match is weak. Clone size is shown for a subset of rows, as once, few, many or a class of expanded clone.

>-|TRBV5-8|-|TRBJ1-5
TGTGCCAGCAGACCGAGCATCGGGGGAAGGGGGCAGCCCCAGCATTTT
CASRPSIGGRGQPQHF
>-|TRBV4-2|-|TRBJ2-3
TGTGCCAGCAGCCAAGATAGGAGGGGGGAAGCAGATACGCAGTATTTT
CASSQDRRGEADTQYF
>-|TRBV7-9|-|TRBJ2-1
TGTGCCAGCAGCTGGAGTAGTACTGAGCAGTTCTTC
CASSWSSTEQFF
>-|TRBV7-8|TRBD2|TRBJ2-3
TGTGCCAGCAGCTTAAAAGCGGGAGCGGGCACAGATACGCAGTATTTT
CASSLKAGAGTDTQYF
>-|TRBV7-7|TRBD2|TRBJ2-1
TGTGCCAGCAGCGAATATAGCGGGGCAGCCCCTGAGCAGTTCTTC
CASSEYSGAAPEQFF
>-|TRBV6-1|-|TRBJ1-1
TGTGCCAGCAGTGAAAGACTAGGGAAGGGTGAAGCTTTCTTT
CASSERLGKGEAFF
>-|TRBV6-6|TRBD1|TRBJ1-1
TGTGCCAGCTCCGACAGGGCTAGGATACCTGAAGCTTTCTTT
CASSDRARIPEAFF
>-|TRBV7-9|-|TRBJ2-2
TGTGCCAGCAGCTTAGGGGGGGCGCACACCGGGGAGCTGTTTTTT
CASSLGGAHTGELFF
>-|TRBV6-5|-|TRBJ2-5
TGTGCCAGCAGCATGGAGAGCTTCCAAGAGACCCAGTACTTC
CASSMESFQETQYF
>-|TRBV9|-|TRBJ1-4
TGTGCCAGCAGCGTAAACGGGGCCACTAATGAAAAACTGTTTTTT
CASSVNGATNEKLFF
>few|TRBV18|TRBD1|TRBJ1-1
TGTGCCAGCTCACCTCGGACAGGGGGGAACACTGAAGCTTTCTTT
CASSPRTGGNTEAFF
>once|TRBV6-1|-|TRBJ2-5
TGTGCCAGCAGTGAAAGCTCAAAAGCAATGGGGACCCAGTACTTC
CASSESSKAMGTQYF
>-|TRBV28|-|TRBJ1-5
TGTGCCAGCAGTTTATCTGTTCAGCCCCAGCATTTT
CASSLSVQPQHF
>-|TRBV28|-|TRBJ2-5
TGTGCCAGCAGTTTAGTGAGGCGGGGGCCAAGTACCCAGTACTTC
CASSLVRRGPSTQYF
>-|TRBV18|TRBD1|TRBJ2-5
TGTGCCAGCTCACCATCGACAGGGCTCCAAGAGACCCAGTACTTC
CASSPSTGLQETQYF
>-|TRBV2|-|TRBJ2-7
TGTGCCAGCAGTGAAATTCGGGCAGGGGGAGGCGAGCAGTACTTC
CASSEIRAGGGEQYF